This T cell receptor beta chain originates from a study of beta chain features in type 1 diabetes. Study-level findings and limits: Type 1 diabetes patients showed a moderate but significant shortening of TCRB CDR3s in all four CD4+ subsets.

Germline assignment: CDR1 LNHDA and CDR2 SQIVND (reference sequence). This CDR3 region has 14 residues. V was cut by 4 bases and J by 6 bases, with 15 bases left in between. As regards this clone: Antigen specificity is unknown.

The sequenced template was cDNA made from the entire isolated RNA. Data came from immunoSEQ multiplex PCR; TCRdb stores just in-frame clones and leaves some out. This sample carries around 40,000 clones, approximately 61% of them seen once, and the ten largest clones take about 1.7%. The chain has TRBV19 and TRBJ1-1, with a weak D call TRBD1 (6 bases). The origin of this receptor is a man aged 30 to 39 with type 1 diabetes. Some clones in this sample may be carry-over from other donors' samples. Source material: Tregs from blood. The CDR3 protein is CASSTRYREPEAFF. The CDR3 coding sequence is TGTGCCAGTAGTACACGCTACAGGGAACCTGAAGCTTTCTTT.